Sequencing of this T cell receptor beta chain was carried out in a study of T cell repertoires in cytomegalovirus infection. Per germline, CDR1 MGHRA and CDR2 YSYEKL. Losses at the gene ends were 6 bases for V and 3 bases for J; bases not matched to a gene: 7. The CDR3 has 15 residues. Regarding the study as a whole: Ex vivo, HLA-C-restricted CMV-specific TCR beta clonotypes prevailed over the rest of the response.

TCRdb ran MiXCR on the reads and lists one entry per CDR3 protein. The data show 370,000 or so distinct CDR3 sequences, roughly 34% seen once. As regards this clonotype: Its antigen is not known.

This chain links TRBV4-1 with TRBJ2-1; 8 bases line up with TRBD2. This receptor was identified in a human donor in good health (CMV status not recorded). Some clones in this sample may be carry-over from other donors' samples. The sample was cultured PBMCs, taken from culture after CMV antigen stimulation. In DNA, the CDR3 is TGCGCCAGCAGGCAGGGACTAGATCTCTACAATGAGCAGTTCTTC. Translated, it gives CASRQGLDLYNEQFF.